This T cell receptor (beta chain) derives from a study of shared clonotypes between healthy human individuals. The data were produced by immunoSEQ multiplex PCR, yet TCRdb's version contains in-frame clones alone and is incomplete. The sample contains around 580,000 clones, 95% to 98% of which appear only once. Naivety among CD8 cells was defined by CD45RO negativity and positive CCR7 selection, thereby excluding terminally differentiated effector memory CD45RA+ cells. The CDR3 has 13 residues. The germline V gene has CDR1 MDHEN and CDR2 SYDVKM. Trimming took 5 bases from V and 4 from J, leaving 11 bases between them.

Sequencing was done on a sample of naive CD8+ T cells sorted from blood. The source is a man aged 30 to 45 in good health. The chain carries TRBV28 and TRBJ1-2; possible D gene TRBD1, 6 bases. The CDR3 region has the DNA TGTGCCAGCAGTCCCGGACAGACCTATGGCTACACCTTC. Translating gives CASSPGQTYGYTF.